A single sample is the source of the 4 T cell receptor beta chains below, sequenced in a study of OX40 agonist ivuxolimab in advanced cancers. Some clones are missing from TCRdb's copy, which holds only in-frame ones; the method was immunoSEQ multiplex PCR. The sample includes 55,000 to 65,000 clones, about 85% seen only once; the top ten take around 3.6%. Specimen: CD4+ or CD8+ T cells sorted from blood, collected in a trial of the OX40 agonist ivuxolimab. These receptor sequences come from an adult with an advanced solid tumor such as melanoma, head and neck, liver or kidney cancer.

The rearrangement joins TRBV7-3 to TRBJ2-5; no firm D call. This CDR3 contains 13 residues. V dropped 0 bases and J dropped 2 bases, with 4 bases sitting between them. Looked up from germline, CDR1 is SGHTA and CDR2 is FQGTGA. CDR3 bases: TGTGCCAGCAGCTTAACGTATCAAGAGACCCAGTACTTC. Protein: CASSLTYQETQYF.

CDR3 DNA sequence: TGTGCCAGCAGCTCAAGGGGGACGCATGGCTACACCTTC. This encodes CASSSRGTHGYTF. V is TRBV7-3 and J is TRBJ1-2, with D possibly TRBD1 on 6 matching bases. CDR3 length: 13 residues. V was pared by 4 bases and J by 6 bases, with 12 bases between. Per germline, CDR1 SGHTA and CDR2 FQGTGA.

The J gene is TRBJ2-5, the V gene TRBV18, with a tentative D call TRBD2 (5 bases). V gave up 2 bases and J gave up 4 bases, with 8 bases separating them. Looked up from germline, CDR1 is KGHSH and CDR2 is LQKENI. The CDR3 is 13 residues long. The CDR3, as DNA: TGTGCCAGCTCACCAATCGGAGGAGAGACCCAGTACTTC. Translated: CASSPIGGETQYF.

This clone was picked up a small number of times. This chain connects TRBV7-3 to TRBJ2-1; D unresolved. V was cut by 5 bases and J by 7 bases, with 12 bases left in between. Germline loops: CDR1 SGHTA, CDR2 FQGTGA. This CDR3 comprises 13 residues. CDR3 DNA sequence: TGTGCCAGCAGCCTCAACAAAGTGAATGAGCAGTTCTTC. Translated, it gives CASSLNKVNEQFF.